Below are 12 T cell receptor beta chains sequenced from a single sample in a study of cytotoxic CD8 clonotypes in ibrutinib-treated CLL (dated by TCRdb to the early 2020s). The intended sense of this specimen's time point label: 12 months on ibrutinib. Library preparation was by the immunoSEQ multiplex PCR assay. TCRdb mirrors the immuneACCESS table, restricted to in-frame sequences. Some clones are absent from its copies; in checked studies, under half trace to an unresolved V gene, and the reason for the others is unknown. The sample table holds 35,000 to 50,000 clones, of which approximately 74% were seen once. 13% of the sample is in the top ten clones. The sequencing here drew on PBMCs, taken after 12 months of ibrutinib treatment. These receptors were taken from a human donor with chronic lymphocytic leukemia.

The chain joins TRBV7-8 to TRBJ1-2; D remains ambiguous. CDR3 length equals 15 residues. Germline values: CDR1 SGHVS, CDR2 FQNEAQ. V lost 1 base and J lost 4, with 13 bases in between. The DNA of the CDR3 is TGTGCCAGCAGCTTAGGCCTCTTAAGCCCCTATGGCTACACCTTC. It yields the protein CASSLGLLSPYGYTF. The full variable domain, its missing parts supplied by reference TRBV7-8 and TRBJ1-2, is GAGVSQSPRYKVAKRGQDVALRCDPISGHVSLFWYQQALGQGPEFLTYFQNEAQLDKSGLPSDRFFAERPEGSVSTLKIQRTQQEDSAVYLCASSLGLLSPYGYTFGSGTRLTVV.

The V and J genes are TRBV27 and TRBJ2-2; D is ambiguous. Trimming stripped 7 bases from V and 1 base from J, with 13 bases between. The CDR3 spans 15 residues. CDR1 and CDR2 (germline): MNHEY, SMNVEV (reference sequence). The CDR3 DNA sequence: TGTGCCAGCAAATTGGGGATCCTGAACACCGGGGAGCTGTTTTTT. Amino acids: CASKLGILNTGELFF.

The chain uses TRBV7-9 and TRBJ1-5, with D possibly matching TRBD1 (5 bases). From germline, CDR1 is SEHNR and CDR2 FQNEAQ (reference sequence). The CDR3 length is 15 residues. Trimming removed 5 bases at V and 1 base at J, with 12 bases between. In DNA form, the CDR3 reads TGTGCCAGCAGCCCGAGTGGGGACAGCAATCAGCCCCAGCATTTT. It translates to CASSPSGDSNQPQHF. Full variable domain (remainder filled in from reference TRBV7-9 and TRBJ1-5): DTGVSQNPRHKITKRGQNVTFRCDPISEHNRLYWYRQTLGQGPEFLTYFQNEAQLEKSRLLSDRFSAERPKGSFSTLEIQRTEQGDSAMYLCASSPSGDSNQPQHFGDGTRLSIL.

The table lists this clone with a few counts. The chain combines TRBV6-1 with TRBJ2-2; a possible D gene is TRBD1 (5 bases). Germline V gene lookup returns CDR1 MNHNS and CDR2 SASEGT. The V end lost 6 bases, the J end lost 6 bases, and 11 bases lay between the germline ends. The CDR3 length is 13 residues. CDR3 protein: CASRATGSGELFF. For the CDR3, the DNA is TGTGCCAGCAGGGCTACAGGCTCCGGGGAGCTGTTTTTT.

The V call is TRBV19, the J call TRBJ1-3; 7 positions agree with TRBD1. This CDR3 is 14 amino acids long. Germline assignment: CDR1 LNHDA and CDR2 SQIVND (reference sequence). V gave up 11 bases and J gave up 1 base; unmatched junction bases: 8. The CDR3 is CAAGGGASGNTIYF. For the CDR3, the DNA is TGTGCCGCAGGAGGGGGCGCGTCTGGAAACACCATATATTTT.

This sequence joins TRBV10-3 and TRBJ1-1; 11 bases map to TRBD1. V trimming: 6 bases; J trimming: 1 base; junction bases outside the gene matches: 4. In germline, CDR1 is ENHRY, CDR2 SYGVKD. The CDR3 is 15 residues long. The CDR3 loop reads CAISGGQGENTEAFF. DNA of the CDR3: TGTGCCATCAGCGGGGGACAGGGGGAGAACACTGAAGCTTTCTTT.

V gene TRBV5-8 combines with J gene TRBJ1-4; tentatively, D is TRBD1 (5 bases). The CDR3 runs to 15 residues. Germline CDR1 SGHTS, CDR2 YDEGEE. Trimming took 6 bases from V and 8 from J, leaving 20 bases between them. DNA for the CDR3: TGTGCCAGCACCCTTCAGATCGGGGGGGGAGAAAAACTGTTTTTT. Encoded protein: CASTLQIGGGEKLFF.

The V call is TRBV18, the J call TRBJ1-5, with D tentatively TRBD1 (5 bases). Germline V gene lookup returns CDR1 KGHSH and CDR2 LQKENI. The CDR3 totals 13 residues. Between the trimmed V and J ends, which lost 3 bases and 3 bases, there was a span of 6 bases. This CDR3 reads CASSPTVNQPQHF. In DNA form, the CDR3 reads TGTGCCAGCTCACCGACAGTCAATCAGCCCCAGCATTTT.

The chain carries TRBV7-8 and TRBJ2-1; 8 bases fit TRBD2. The CDR3 consists of 16 residues. The germline V gene has CDR1 SGHVS and CDR2 FQNEAQ. V was clipped by 1 base and J by 4 bases; unmatched bases: 6. CDR3 in amino acids: CASSLGPGGVYNEQFF. CDR3 in DNA: TGTGCCAGCAGCTTAGGCCCGGGAGGGGTGTACAATGAGCAGTTCTTC.

V gene TRBV30 combines with J gene TRBJ1-2; perhaps TRBD1 as D (6 bases). V was clipped by 5 bases and J by 5 bases, with 21 bases between them. The CDR3 has 15 residues. Germline-derived CDR1 and CDR2 are GTSNPN and SVGIG (reference sequence). CDR3 protein: CAWGTGQSPLYGYTF. CDR3 bases: TGTGCCTGGGGAACCGGACAGTCCCCGCTTTATGGCTACACCTTC.

This sequence joins TRBV7-9 and TRBJ1-1; 7 bases match TRBD1. The CDR3 has 15 residues. Looked up from germline, CDR1 is SEHNR and CDR2 is FQNEAQ (reference sequence). V was clipped by 1 base and J by 0 bases; unmatched bases: 2. CDR3 coding DNA: TGTGCCAGCAGCTTAGAGACAGGGATGAACACTGAAGCTTTCTTT. Residues: CASSLETGMNTEAFF.

The chain recombines TRBV7-8 with TRBJ2-1, with 10 bases aligning to TRBD1. Germline CDR1 and CDR2: SGHVS and FQNEAQ. V trimming: 5 bases; J trimming: 6 bases; junction bases outside the gene matches: 10. CDR3 length equals 16 residues. CDR3 protein: CASSPRVGTGANEQFF. The CDR3, as DNA: TGTGCCAGCAGCCCGAGAGTTGGGACAGGGGCCAATGAGCAGTTCTTC.